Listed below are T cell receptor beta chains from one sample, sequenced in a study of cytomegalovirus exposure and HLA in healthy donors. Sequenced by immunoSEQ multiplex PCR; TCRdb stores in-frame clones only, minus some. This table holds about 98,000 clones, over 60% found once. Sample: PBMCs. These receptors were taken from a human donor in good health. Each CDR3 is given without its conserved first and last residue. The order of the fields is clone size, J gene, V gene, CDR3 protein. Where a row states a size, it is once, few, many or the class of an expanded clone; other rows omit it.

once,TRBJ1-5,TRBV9,ASSVEAGTGQPQH
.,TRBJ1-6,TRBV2,ASSDWGTTRIALH
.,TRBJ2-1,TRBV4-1,ASSHKGDLSWSEQF
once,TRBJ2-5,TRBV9,ASSAVGGGETQY
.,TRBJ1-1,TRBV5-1,ASSLQGWNTEAF
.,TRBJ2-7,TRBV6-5,ASRGGEFGQY
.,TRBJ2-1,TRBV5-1,ASSLGVQGAYNEQF
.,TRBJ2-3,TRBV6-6,ASNRGVQTDTQY
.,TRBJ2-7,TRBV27,ASSLFGSLGQAYEQY
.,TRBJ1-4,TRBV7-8,ASRSRDRGPNEKLF
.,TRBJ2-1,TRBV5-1,VSIGGRGRQF
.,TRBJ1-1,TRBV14,ASSQAPGQKNTEAF
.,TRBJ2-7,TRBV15,ATSGGLGLAGYYEQY
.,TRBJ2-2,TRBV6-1,ASSEMYSTGELF
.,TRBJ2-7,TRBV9,ASSVQDRGSEQY
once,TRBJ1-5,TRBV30,AWSRTATGDQPQH
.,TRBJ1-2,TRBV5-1,ASLPMAGSNYGYT
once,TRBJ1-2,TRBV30,AWSRAGKGYT
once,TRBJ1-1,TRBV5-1,ASSLRQGAGAEAF
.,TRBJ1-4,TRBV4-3,ASSPDRVNEKLF
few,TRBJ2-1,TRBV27,ASRRPGSSYNEQF
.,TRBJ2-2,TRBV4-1,ASSQDLPSGVNTGELF
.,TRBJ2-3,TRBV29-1,SVGPRSDTQY
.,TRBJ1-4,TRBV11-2,ASSLEAGTGSNNEKLF
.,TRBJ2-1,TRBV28,ASSIRTSGDLNEQF
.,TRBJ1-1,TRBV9,ASSVAPGYEAF
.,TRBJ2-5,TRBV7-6,ASSLVGLGHPGAHETQY
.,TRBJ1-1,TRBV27,ASSGRQANTEAF
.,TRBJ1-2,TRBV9,ASSWTGDYGYT
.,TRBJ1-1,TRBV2,ASRTSEQGAPEAF
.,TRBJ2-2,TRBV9,ASSVGGHLYTGELF
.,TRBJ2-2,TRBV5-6,ASSLFFTGTVNTGELF
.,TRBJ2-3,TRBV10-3,ATSRQDSTDTQY
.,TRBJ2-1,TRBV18,ASSPGQGFYNEQF
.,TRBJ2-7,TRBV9,ASSVGGGVGAEQY
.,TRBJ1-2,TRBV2,ASNTRTGPGPGT
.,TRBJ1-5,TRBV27,ASSLGTGNQPQH
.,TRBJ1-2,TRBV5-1,ASSVGQNYGYT
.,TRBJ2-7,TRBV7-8,ASSLVRDISYEQY
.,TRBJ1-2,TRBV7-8,ASSSSGGWGYT
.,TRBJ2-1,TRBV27,ASSLSGGRADEQF
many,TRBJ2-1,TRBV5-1,ASSPMGQGAGNEQF
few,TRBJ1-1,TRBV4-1,ASSQVWGRPEAF
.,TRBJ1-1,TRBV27,ASSLSWPNTEAF
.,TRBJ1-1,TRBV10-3,ATSRGGQNTEAF
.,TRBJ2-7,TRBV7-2,ASSLRVAGGSGSSYEQY
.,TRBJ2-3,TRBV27,ASTELGQGTDTQY
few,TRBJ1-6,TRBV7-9,ASSPLPLH
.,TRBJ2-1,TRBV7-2,ASSWDRGRNEQF
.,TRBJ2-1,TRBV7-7,ASSTGQGNEQF
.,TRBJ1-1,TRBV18,ASSPGQGLEAF
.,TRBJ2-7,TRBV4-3,ASSQAEGQSGEQY
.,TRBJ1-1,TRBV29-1,SVERAGMSTEAF
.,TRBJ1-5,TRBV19,ASTTGGQPQH
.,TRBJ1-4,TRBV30,ALAPGSNEKLF
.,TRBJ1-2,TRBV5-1,ASSRKDRNYGYT
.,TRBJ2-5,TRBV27,ASSQGLAGDLETQY
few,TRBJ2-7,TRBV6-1,ASNRGIREQY
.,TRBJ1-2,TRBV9,ASSGRLTGDDGYT